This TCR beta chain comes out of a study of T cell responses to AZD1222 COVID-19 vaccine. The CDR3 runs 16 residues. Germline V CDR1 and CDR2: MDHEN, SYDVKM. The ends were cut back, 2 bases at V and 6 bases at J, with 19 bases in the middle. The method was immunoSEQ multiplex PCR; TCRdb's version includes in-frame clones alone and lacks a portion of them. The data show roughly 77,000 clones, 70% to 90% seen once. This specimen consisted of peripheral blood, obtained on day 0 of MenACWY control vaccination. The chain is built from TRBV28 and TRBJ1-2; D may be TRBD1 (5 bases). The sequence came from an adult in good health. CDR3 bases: TGTGCCAGCAGTTTAACCGATCGGGGCCCCGTGGATGGCTACACCTTC. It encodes CASSLTDRGPVDGYTF.